This TCR beta chain was recovered during a study of blood T cell repertoires in COVID-19. Using immunoSEQ multiplex PCR, the repertoire was profiled, and TCRdb retains in-frame clones only, with some absent. Of 350,000 to 450,000 clones in the sample, about 87% were seen once. V was shortened by 3 bases and J by 0 bases, with 13 bases between the two germline ends. Germline assignment: CDR1 LNHDA and CDR2 SQIVND (reference sequence). The CDR3 is 16 amino acids. This chain uses TRBV19 with TRBJ2-3; D ambiguous. Sequenced: peripheral blood. The sequence was obtained from a human donor in a cohort sampled during active COVID-19. CDR3 nucleotides: TGTGCCAGTAGTATCTTGACTCACCTAAGCACAGATACGCAGTATTTT. Translating gives CASSILTHLSTDTQYF.